A single sample gave rise to the 2 T cell receptor beta chains below, sequenced in a study of blood T cell repertoires in COVID-19 (dated by TCRdb to the early 2020s). The method behind the library was the immunoSEQ multiplex PCR assay. TCRdb obtained this table from immuneACCESS and retained in-frame rearrangements with V and J assigned. These tables miss some clones; where compared with another copy, unresolved V genes account for less than half of the shortfall, and the remainder is unexplained. This sample comprises around 110,000 clones, over 80% of them detected only once. Over 2% of the sample goes to the ten largest clones. The source material was peripheral blood. Receptors originate from a man younger than 40 with acute or convalescent COVID-19.

V and J are TRBV15 and TRBJ2-5; D perhaps matches TRBD2 (6 bases). CDR3 length equals 13 residues. Per germline, CDR1 LNHNV and CDR2 YYDKDF (reference sequence). The ends were cut back, 5 bases at V and 6 bases at J, with 13 bases in the middle. CDR3 coding DNA: TGTGCCACCAGCCGTGGCGGGGCCCAGACCCAGTACTTC. Its translation: CATSRGGAQTQYF.

The chain has TRBV28 and TRBJ2-1, with 8 bases aligning to TRBD2. Germline loops: CDR1 MDHEN, CDR2 SYDVKM. Trimming cost V 3 bases and J 15 bases; bases outside gene matches: 13. The CDR3 is 14 residues long. CDR3 coding DNA: TGTGCCAGCAGTTTGGCACTCGCAGGGACTAGACCGTTCTTC. The encoded protein is CASSLALAGTRPFF.